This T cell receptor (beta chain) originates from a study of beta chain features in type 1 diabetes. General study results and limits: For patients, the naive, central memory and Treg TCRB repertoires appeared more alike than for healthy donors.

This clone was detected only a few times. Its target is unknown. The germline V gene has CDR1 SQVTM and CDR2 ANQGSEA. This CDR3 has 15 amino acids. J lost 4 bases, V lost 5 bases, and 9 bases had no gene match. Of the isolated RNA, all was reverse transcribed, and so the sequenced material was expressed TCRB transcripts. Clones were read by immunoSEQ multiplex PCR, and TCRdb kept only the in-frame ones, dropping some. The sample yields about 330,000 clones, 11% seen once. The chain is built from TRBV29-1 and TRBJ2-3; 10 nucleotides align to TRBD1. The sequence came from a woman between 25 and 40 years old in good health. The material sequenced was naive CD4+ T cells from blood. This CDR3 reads CSVCLLDRGSDTQYF. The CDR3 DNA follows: TGCAGCGTTTGCCTTTTGGACAGGGGGTCAGATACGCAGTATTTT.